The present entry profiles one TCR beta chain with its context. What it binds is not known. The CDR3 sequence is 14 residues long. V dropped 2 bases and J dropped 8; count of bases not matched to a gene: 8. Germline values: CDR1 MNHNY, CDR2 SVGAGI (reference sequence). This entry comes from a study of shared clonotypes between healthy human individuals. Looking at the study overall: Each donor's CD8 memory used one plate, CD8 naive two, each CD4 subset three. Study results and limitations: Generally, estimated richness proved larger in naive subsets than it did in memory subsets.

The assay was carried out at the deep level. Several immunoSEQ plates received, in even portions, the genomic DNA of each subset. Some clones are missing from TCRdb's copy, which holds only in-frame ones; the method was immunoSEQ multiplex PCR. The repertoire consists of 1,100,000 or so clones, with approximately 80% occurring once and the leading ten covering 0.5% to 0.6%. The V gene is TRBV6-6, the J gene TRBJ1-1; 7 bases are a match to TRBD1. The source is a man in his late teens or twenties in good health. Some clones in this sample may be carry-over from other donors' samples. The sequencing sample was made of memory CD4+ T cells from PBMCs. Subset indicated: CD45RA-negative fraction. CDR3 protein: CASSYGRGETEAFF. The CDR3 nucleotides are TGTGCCAGCAGTTACGGCAGGGGGGAAACCGAAGCTTTCTTT.